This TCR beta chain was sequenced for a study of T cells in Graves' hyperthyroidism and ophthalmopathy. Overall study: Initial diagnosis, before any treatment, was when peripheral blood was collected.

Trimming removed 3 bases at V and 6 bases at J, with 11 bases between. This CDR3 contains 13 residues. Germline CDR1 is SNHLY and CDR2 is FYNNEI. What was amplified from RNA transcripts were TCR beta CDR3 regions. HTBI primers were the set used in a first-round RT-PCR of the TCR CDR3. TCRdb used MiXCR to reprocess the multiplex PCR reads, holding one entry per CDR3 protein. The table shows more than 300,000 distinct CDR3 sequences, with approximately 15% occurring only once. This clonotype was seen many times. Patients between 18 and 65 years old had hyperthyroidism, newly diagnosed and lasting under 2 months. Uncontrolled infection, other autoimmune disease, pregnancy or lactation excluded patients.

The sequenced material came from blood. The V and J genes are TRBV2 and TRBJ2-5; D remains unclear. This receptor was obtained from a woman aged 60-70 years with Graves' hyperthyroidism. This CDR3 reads CASSDNRAKTQYF. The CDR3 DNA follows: TGTGCCAGCAGTGATAATAGGGCTAAGACCCAGTACTTC. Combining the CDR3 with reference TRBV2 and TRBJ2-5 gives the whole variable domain EPEVTQTPSHQVTQMGQEVILRCVPISNHLYFYWYRQILGQKVEFLVSFYNNEISEKSEIFDDQFSVERPDGSNFTLKIRSTKLEDSAMYFCASSDNRAKTQYFGPGTRLLVL.